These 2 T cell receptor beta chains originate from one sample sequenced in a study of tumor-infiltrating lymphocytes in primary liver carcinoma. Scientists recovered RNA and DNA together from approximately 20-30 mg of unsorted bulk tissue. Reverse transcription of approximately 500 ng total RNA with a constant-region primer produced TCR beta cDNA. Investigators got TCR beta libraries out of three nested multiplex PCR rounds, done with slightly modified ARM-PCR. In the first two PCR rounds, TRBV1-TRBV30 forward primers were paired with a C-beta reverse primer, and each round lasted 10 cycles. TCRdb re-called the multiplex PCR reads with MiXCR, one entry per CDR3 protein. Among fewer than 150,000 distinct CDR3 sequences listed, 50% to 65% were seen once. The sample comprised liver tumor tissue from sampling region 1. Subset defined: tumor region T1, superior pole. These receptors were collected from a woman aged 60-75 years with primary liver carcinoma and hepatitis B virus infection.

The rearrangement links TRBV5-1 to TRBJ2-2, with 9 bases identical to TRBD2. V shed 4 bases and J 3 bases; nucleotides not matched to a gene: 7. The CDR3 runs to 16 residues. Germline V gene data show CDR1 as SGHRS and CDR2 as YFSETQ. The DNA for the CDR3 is TGCGCCAGCAGCCTGGCTAGCGGGGTCTACACCGGGGAGCTGTTTTTT. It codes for CASSLASGVYTGELFF.

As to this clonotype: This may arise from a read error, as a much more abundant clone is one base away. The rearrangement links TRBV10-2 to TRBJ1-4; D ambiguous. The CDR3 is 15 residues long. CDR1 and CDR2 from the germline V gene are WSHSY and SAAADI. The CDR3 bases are TGCGCCAGCAGTGACGAAGACCGCAATAATGAAAAACTGGTTTTT. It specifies CASSDEDRNNEKLVF.